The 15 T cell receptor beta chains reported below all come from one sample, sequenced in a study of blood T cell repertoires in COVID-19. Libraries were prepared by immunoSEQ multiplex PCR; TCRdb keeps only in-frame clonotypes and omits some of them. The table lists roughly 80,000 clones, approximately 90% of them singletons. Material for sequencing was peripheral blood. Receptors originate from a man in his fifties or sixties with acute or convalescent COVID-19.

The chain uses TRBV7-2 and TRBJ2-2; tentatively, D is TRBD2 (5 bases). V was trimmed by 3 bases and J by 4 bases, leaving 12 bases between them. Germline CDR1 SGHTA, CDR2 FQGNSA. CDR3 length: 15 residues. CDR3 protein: CASSFWELGTGELFF. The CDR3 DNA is TGTGCCAGCAGCTTTTGGGAGTTGGGCACCGGGGAGCTGTTTTTT.

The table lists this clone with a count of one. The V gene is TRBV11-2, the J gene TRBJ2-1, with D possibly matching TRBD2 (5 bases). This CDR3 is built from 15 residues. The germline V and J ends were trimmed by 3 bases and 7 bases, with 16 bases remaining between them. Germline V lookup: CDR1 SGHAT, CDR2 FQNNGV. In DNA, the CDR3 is TGTGCCAGCAGCTTCGGCGCGGGCCGCGGGAATGAGCAGTTCTTC. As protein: CASSFGAGRGNEQFF.

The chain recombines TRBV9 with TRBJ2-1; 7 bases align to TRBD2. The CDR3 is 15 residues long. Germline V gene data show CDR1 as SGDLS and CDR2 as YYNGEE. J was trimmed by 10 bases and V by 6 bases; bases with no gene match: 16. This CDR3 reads CASKRTSGVGGEQFF. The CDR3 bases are TGTGCCAGCAAAAGGACTAGTGGCGTGGGAGGGGAGCAGTTCTTC.

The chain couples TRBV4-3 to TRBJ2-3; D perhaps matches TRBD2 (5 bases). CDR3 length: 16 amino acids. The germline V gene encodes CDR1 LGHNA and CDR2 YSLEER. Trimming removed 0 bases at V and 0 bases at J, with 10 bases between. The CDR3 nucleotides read TGCGCCAGCAGCCAAGATCAAGACTATAGCACAGATACGCAGTATTTT. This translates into CASSQDQDYSTDTQYF.

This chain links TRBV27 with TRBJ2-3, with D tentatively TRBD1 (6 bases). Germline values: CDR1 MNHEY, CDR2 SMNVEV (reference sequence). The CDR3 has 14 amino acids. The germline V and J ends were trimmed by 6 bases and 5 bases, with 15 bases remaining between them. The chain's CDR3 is CASSLQGFGDTQYF. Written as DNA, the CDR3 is TGTGCCAGCAGCCTACAGGGTTTTGGAGATACGCAGTATTTT.

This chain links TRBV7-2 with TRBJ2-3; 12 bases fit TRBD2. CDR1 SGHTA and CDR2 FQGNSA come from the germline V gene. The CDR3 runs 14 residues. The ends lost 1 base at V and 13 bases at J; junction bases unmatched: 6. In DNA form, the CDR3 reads TGTGCCAGCAGCTTAGGACTAGCGGGAGCGGAGGAGTATTTT. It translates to CASSLGLAGAEEYF.

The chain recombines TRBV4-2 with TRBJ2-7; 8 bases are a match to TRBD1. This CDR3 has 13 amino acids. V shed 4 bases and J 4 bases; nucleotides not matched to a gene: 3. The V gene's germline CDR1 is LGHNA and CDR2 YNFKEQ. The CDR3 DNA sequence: TGTGCCAGCAGCCCGGGACAGGATTACGAGCAGTACTTC. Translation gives CASSPGQDYEQYF.

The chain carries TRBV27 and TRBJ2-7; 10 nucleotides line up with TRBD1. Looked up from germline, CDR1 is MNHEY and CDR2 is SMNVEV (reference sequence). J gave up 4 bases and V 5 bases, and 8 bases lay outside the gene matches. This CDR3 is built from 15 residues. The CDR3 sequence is CASSTPGQGQYEQYF. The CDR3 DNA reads TGTGCCAGCAGTACTCCGGGACAGGGGCAATACGAGCAGTACTTC.

CDR3 region: CAWSEGSSNEKLFF. CDR3 DNA sequence: TGTGCCTGGAGCGAGGGTTCATCTAATGAAAAACTGTTTTTT. V and J are TRBV30 and TRBJ1-4, with D hard to call. CDR3 size: 14 residues. Germline V gene data show CDR1 as GTSNPN and CDR2 as SVGIG (reference sequence). Trimming took off 3 bases at V and 3 bases at J, with 11 bases between the two ends.

CDR3 nucleotides: TGTGCCAGCAGCCTACCCTTAGCGGGAGGGCCGGGTGAGCAGTACTTC. Translating it yields CASSLPLAGGPGEQYF. The chain employs TRBV5-8 and TRBJ2-7, with 11 bases matching TRBD2. V lost 4 bases and J lost 7; bases outside the gene matches: 13. The germline gives CDR1 SGHTS, CDR2 YDEGEE. The CDR3 runs 16 residues.

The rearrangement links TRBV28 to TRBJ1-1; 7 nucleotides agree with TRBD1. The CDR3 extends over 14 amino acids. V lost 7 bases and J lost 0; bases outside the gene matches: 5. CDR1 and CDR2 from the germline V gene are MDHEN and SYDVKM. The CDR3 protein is CASNLQGLNTEAFF. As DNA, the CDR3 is TGTGCCAGCAACTTACAGGGGCTGAACACTGAAGCTTTCTTT.

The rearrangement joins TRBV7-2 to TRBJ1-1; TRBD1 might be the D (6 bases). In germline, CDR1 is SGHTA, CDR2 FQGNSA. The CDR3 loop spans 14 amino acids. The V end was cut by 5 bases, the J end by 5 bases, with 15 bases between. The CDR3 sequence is CASSPHQGWTEAFF. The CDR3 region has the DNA TGTGCCAGCAGCCCCCATCAGGGGTGGACTGAAGCTTTCTTT.

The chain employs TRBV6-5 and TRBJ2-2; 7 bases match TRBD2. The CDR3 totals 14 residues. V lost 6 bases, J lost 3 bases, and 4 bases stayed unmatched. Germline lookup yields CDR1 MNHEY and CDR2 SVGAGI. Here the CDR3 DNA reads TGTGCCAGCAGGAGGACTAGACACACCGGGGAGCTGTTTTTT. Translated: CASRRTRHTGELFF.

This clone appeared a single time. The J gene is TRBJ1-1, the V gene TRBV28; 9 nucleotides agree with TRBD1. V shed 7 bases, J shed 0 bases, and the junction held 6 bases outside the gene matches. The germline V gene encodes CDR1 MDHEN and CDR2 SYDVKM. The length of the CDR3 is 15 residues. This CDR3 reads CASKPGQGMNTEAFF. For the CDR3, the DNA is TGTGCCAGCAAACCGGGACAGGGTATGAACACTGAAGCTTTCTTT.

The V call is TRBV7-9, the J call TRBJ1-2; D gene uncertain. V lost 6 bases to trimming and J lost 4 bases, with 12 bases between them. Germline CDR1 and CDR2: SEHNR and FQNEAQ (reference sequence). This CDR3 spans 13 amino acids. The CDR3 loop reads CASSFPLGYGYTF. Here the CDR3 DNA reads TGTGCCAGCAGTTTTCCCCTCGGCTATGGCTACACCTTC.